This T cell receptor beta chain was captured in a study of OX40 agonist ivuxolimab in advanced cancers. As for the study in general: In three patients, partial responses were observed, one with hepatocellular carcinoma and two with cutaneous melanoma.

Repertoires were generated with immunoSEQ multiplex PCR, while TCRdb's copy carries only in-frame clones and drops some. The table records tens of thousands of clones, 75% to 90% of them present only once. V lost 3 bases to trimming and J lost 2 bases, with 10 bases between them. The CDR3 is 14 residues long. CDR1 MGHRA and CDR2 YSYEKL come from the germline V gene. This clone was seen only once. The chain has TRBV4-1 and TRBJ1-2; D perhaps matches TRBD1 (5 bases). The sequence was obtained from an adult with an advanced solid tumor such as melanoma, head and neck, liver or kidney cancer. The sequenced sample was CD4+ or CD8+ T cells sorted from blood, obtained in a trial of the OX40 agonist ivuxolimab. In DNA, the CDR3 is TGCGCCAGCAGCCAGGTGACAGAGAACTATGGCTACACCTTC. This translates into CASSQVTENYGYTF.